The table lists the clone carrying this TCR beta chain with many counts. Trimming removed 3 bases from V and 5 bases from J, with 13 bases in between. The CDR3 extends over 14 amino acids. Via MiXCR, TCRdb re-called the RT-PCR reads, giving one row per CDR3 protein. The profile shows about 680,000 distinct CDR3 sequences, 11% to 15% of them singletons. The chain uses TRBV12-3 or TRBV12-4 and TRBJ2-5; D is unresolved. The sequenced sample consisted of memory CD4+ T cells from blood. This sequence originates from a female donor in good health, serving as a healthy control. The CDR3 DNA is TGTGCCAGCAGTTTGAGCCTCAACGGTGAGACCCAGTACTTC. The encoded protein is CASSLSLNGETQYF.